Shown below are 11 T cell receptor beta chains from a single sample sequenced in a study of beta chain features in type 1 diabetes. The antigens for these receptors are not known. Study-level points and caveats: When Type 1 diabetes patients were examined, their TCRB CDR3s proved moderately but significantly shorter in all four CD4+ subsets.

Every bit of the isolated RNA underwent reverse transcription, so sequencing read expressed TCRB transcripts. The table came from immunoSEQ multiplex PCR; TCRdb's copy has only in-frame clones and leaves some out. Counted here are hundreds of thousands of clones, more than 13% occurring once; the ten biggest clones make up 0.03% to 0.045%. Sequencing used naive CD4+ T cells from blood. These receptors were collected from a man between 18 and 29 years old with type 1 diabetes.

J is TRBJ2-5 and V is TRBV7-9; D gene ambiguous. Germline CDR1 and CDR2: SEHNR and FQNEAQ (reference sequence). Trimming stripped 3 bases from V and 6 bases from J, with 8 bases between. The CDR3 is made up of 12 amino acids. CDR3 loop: CASSFVGQTQYF. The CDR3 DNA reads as TGTGCCAGCAGCTTTGTGGGTCAGACCCAGTACTTC. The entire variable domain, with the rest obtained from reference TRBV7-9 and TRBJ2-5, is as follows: DTGVSQNPRHKITKRGQNVTFRCDPISEHNRLYWYRQTLGQGPEFLTYFQNEAQLEKSRLLSDRFSAERPKGSFSTLEIQRTEQGDSAMYLCASSFVGQTQYFGPGTRLLVL.

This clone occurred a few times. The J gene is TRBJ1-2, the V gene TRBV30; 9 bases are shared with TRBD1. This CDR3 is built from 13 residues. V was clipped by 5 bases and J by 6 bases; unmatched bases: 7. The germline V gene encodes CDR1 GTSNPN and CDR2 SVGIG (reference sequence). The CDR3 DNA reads TGTGCCTGGTTGTGGACAGGGGTAAATGGCTACACCTTC. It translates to CAWLWTGVNGYTF.

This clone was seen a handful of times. In DNA, the CDR3 is TGTGCCAGCAGCCCCGGTCTAGCGGGAGGGCCCGCAGATACGCAGTATTTT. Amino acid sequence: CASSPGLAGGPADTQYF. This chain links TRBV25-1 with TRBJ2-3; TRBD2 matches at 12 bases. This CDR3 region has 17 residues. The ends lost 6 bases at V and 4 bases at J; junction bases unmatched: 11. Germline V lookup: CDR1 MGHDK, CDR2 SYGVNS.

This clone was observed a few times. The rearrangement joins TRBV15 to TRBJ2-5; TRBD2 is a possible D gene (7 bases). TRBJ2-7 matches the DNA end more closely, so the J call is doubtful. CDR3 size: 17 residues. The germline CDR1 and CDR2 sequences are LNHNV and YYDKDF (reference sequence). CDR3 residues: CATSRAGGAGSSYEQYF. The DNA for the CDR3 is TGTGCCACCAGCAGAGCTGGGGGGGCGGGAAGCTCCTACGAGCAGTACTTC.

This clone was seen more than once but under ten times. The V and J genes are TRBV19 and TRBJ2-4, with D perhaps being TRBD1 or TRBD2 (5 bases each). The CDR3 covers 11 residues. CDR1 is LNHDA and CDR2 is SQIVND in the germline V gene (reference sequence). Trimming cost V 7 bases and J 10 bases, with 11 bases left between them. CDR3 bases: TGTGCCAGTACCCTGGGGGAAATTCAGTACTTC. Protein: CASTLGEIQYF. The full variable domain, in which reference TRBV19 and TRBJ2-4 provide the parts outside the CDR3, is DGGITQSPKYLFRKEGQNVTLSCEQNLNHDAMYWYRQDPGQGLRLIYYSQIVNDFQKGDIAEGYSVSREKKESFPLTVTSAQKNPTAFYLCASTLGEIQYFGAGTRLSVL.

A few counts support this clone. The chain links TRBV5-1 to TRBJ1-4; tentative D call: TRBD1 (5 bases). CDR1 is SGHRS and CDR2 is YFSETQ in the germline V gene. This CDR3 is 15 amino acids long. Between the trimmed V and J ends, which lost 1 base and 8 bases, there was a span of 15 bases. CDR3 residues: CASSLSTMQGEKLFF. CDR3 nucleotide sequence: TGCGCCAGCAGCTTGTCAACAATGCAGGGCGAAAAACTGTTTTTT. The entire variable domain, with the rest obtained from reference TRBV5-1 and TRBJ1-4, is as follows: KAGVTQTPRYLIKTRGQQVTLSCSPISGHRSVSWYQQTPGQGLQFLFEYFSETQRNKGNFPGRFSGRQFSNSRSEMNVSTLELGDSALYLCASSLSTMQGEKLFFGSGTQLSVL.

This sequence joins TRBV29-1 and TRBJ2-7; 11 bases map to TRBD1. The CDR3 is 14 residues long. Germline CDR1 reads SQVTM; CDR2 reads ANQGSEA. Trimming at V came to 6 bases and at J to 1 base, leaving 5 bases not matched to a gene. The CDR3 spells CSVRGTGGSYEQYF. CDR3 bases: TGCAGCGTCCGCGGGACAGGGGGTTCCTACGAGCAGTACTTC.

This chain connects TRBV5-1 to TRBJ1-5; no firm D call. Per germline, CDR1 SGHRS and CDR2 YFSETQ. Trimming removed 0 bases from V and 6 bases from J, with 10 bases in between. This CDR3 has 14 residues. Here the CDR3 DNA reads TGCGCCAGCAGCTTGGGGGAGGACTTTCAGCCCCAGCATTTT. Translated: CASSLGEDFQPQHF.

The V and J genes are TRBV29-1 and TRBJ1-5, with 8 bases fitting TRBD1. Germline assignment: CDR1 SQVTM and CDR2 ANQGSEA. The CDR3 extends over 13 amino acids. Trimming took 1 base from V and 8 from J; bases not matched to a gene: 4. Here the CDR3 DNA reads TGCAGCGTTGAAGGCCTACAGGGGGAGCCCCAGCATTTT. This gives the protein CSVEGLQGEPQHF.

The CDR3 DNA is TGCGCCAGCAGCTCACAAGGGGCGGATGAGCAGTTCTTC. This codes for CASSSQGADEQFF. V gene TRBV5-1 combines with J gene TRBJ2-1; D perhaps matches TRBD1 (5 bases). CDR1 is SGHRS and CDR2 is YFSETQ in the germline V gene. Trimming stripped 3 bases from V and 8 bases from J, with 12 bases between. The CDR3 consists of 13 residues.

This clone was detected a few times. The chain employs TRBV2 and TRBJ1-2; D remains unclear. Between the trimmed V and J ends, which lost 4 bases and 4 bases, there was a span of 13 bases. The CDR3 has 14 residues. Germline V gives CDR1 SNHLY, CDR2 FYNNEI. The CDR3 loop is CASSGASQSYGYTF. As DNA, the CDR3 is TGTGCCAGCAGTGGGGCCAGTCAGAGCTATGGCTACACCTTC.